This T cell receptor (beta chain) comes out of a study of blood T cell repertoires in COVID-19. For the study at large: The samples span acute and convalescent COVID-19 from the United States, Italy and Spain. In each case, the material was cDNA or gDNA derived from T cells, B-cell-depleted T cells, or PBMCs.

The V and J ends lost 6 bases and 4 bases, in that order; junction bases with no gene match: 8. Germline-derived CDR1 and CDR2 are SNHLY and FYNNEI. The CDR3 has 15 amino acids. TCRdb's copy holds only in-frame clones and misses some; the assay was immunoSEQ multiplex PCR. The sample lists roughly 20,000 clones, about nine tenths occurring once. Sequenced input: peripheral blood. The V and J genes are TRBV2 and TRBJ2-2; 7 nucleotides align to TRBD2. The clonotype comes from a human donor in a cohort sampled during active COVID-19. The donor label of this sample is uncertain. In DNA form, the CDR3 reads TGTGCCAGCAGGGGCGGGAGAGGCAGCACCGGGGAGCTGTTTTTT. As protein: CASRGGRGSTGELFF.